A selection of T cell receptor beta chains follows, all from one sample in a study of cytomegalovirus exposure and HLA in healthy donors. Assay: immunoSEQ multiplex PCR; the TCRdb copy retains only in-frame clones and omits some. This table holds tens of thousands of clones, more than 75% found once. Source material: PBMCs. These receptors originate from a man aged 30 to 45 in good health and CMV-seronegative. Each CDR3 is given with its conserved first and last residue. D genes are given only for firm matches. Clone sizes are given selectively: once, few, many, or a class where the clone is expanded.

D	size	V	length	J	CDR3	DNA
TRBD1	-	TRBV7-3	14	TRBJ2-3	CASSLRDRVDTQYF	TGTGCCAGCAGCTTAAGGGACAGGGTTGATACGCAGTATTTT
TRBD1	-	TRBV7-6	14	TRBJ1-6	CASSAGQEGSPLHF	TGTGCCAGCAGCGCTGGACAGGAAGGATCACCCCTCCACTTT
TRBD1	-	TRBV9	16	TRBJ2-5	CASSFSDRGRGETQYF	TGTGCCAGCAGCTTCTCGGACAGGGGGCGCGGGGAGACCCAGTACTTC
TRBD2	-	TRBV19	17	TRBJ2-1	CASSIGGTSGSRNEQFF	TGTGCCAGTAGTATAGGGGGGACTAGCGGGAGTAGGAATGAGCAGTTCTTC
TRBD1	-	TRBV29-1	11	TRBJ2-7	CSGQGVGEQYF	TGCAGTGGGCAGGGGGTAGGGGAGCAGTACTTC
TRBD2	-	TRBV18	13	TRBJ2-5	CASSSLAEETQYF	TGTGCCAGCTCATCACTAGCGGAAGAGACCCAGTACTTC
-	-	TRBV6-6	13	TRBJ1-1	CASRLDIVILAFF	TGTGCCAGCAGGTTGGACATCGTTATATTGGCTTTCTTT
TRBD1	-	TRBV30	13	TRBJ2-7	CASSGQGPYEQYF	TGTGCCTCCTCGGGACAGGGGCCCTACGAGCAGTACTTC
TRBD2	-	TRBV2	17	TRBJ2-1	CASRELAEQPTYNEQFF	TGTGCCAGCAGGGAACTAGCGGAACAACCTACCTACAATGAGCAGTTCTTC
TRBD2	-	TRBV10-3	11	TRBJ2-7	CAIMREGEQYF	TGTGCCATCATGCGGGAGGGCGAGCAGTACTTC
-	-	TRBV13	15	TRBJ1-1	CASSLDLRDNRGAFF	TGTGCCAGCAGCTTAGATCTACGGGACAATAGAGGGGCTTTCTTT
-	-	TRBV27	15	TRBJ1-4	CASSLSTATNEKLFF	TGTGCCAGCAGTTTATCGACAGCAACTAATGAAAAACTGTTTTTT
-	-	TRBV10-2	14	TRBJ2-7	CASSESGQTYEQYF	TGCGCCAGCAGTGAGTCAGGACAGACCTACGAGCAGTACTTC
TRBD1	-	TRBV28	15	TRBJ2-5	CASSRAGGGRETQYF	TGTGCCAGCAGCCGAGCAGGGGGCGGGCGAGAGACCCAGTACTTC
TRBD2	-	TRBV28	17	TRBJ2-5	CASSPSLGTRVGETQYF	TGTGCCAGCAGTCCCTCCCTGGGGACTAGGGTAGGGGAGACCCAGTACTTC
TRBD1	-	TRBV5-8	16	TRBJ1-5	CASSYDGTGRRQPQHF	TGTGCCAGCAGCTACGATGGGACAGGGAGGCGTCAGCCCCAGCATTTT
TRBD2	-	TRBV30	11	TRBJ2-1	CAWARGNEQFF	TGTGCCTGGGCGCGGGGGAATGAGCAGTTCTTC
-	-	TRBV19	18	TRBJ2-6	CASSIRGRGYPGANVLTF	TGTGCCAGTAGTATTAGGGGCCGGGGGTATCCTGGGGCCAACGTCCTGACTTTC
-	-	TRBV5-6	15	TRBJ1-4	CASSTQGLVNEKLFF	TGTGCCAGCAGCACGCAGGGTTTGGTAAATGAAAAACTGTTTTTT
TRBD1	-	TRBV6-1	14	TRBJ1-1	CASSQDRLNTEAFF	TGTGCCAGCAGTCAGGACAGGCTGAACACTGAAGCTTTCTTT
-	-	TRBV10-3	14	TRBJ2-6	CAISGESGANVLTF	TGTGCCATCAGCGGGGAATCTGGGGCCAACGTCCTGACTTTC
TRBD2	-	TRBV5-4	16	TRBJ2-3	CASSVTSGRPTDTQYF	TGTGCCAGCAGCGTAACTAGCGGGAGGCCCACAGATACGCAGTATTTT
TRBD2	once	TRBV6-4	15	TRBJ2-1	CASSDCLAGNNEQFF	TGTGCCAGCAGTGATTGCCTAGCGGGTAACAATGAGCAGTTCTTC
TRBD1	-	TRBV19	16	TRBJ2-3	CASSFTPGQGSDTQYF	TGTGCCAGTAGTTTTACTCCGGGACAGGGTTCAGATACGCAGTATTTT
TRBD1	-	TRBV29-1	13	TRBJ2-7	CSVVGTGFHEQYF	TGCAGCGTTGTGGGGACAGGGTTCCACGAGCAGTACTTC
-	-	TRBV27	14	TRBJ2-2	CASRKTRYTGELFF	TGTGCCAGCAGGAAAACACGATACACCGGGGAGCTGTTTTTT
TRBD1	-	TRBV10-3	13	TRBJ1-1	CAIKTGDHTEAFF	TGTGCCATCAAGACAGGGGATCACACTGAAGCTTTCTTT
TRBD2	-	TRBV7-8	16	TRBJ2-1	CASSPRLAGKENEQFF	TGTGCCAGCAGCCCCCGCTTAGCGGGGAAGGAGAATGAGCAGTTCTTC
-	-	TRBV2	13	TRBJ2-4	CASIQGQEGIQYF	TGTGCCAGCATCCAGGGGCAAGAAGGCATTCAGTACTTC
-	-	TRBV2	13	TRBJ2-1	CASSYRETAEQFF	TGTGCCAGCAGTTACCGGGAAACAGCCGAGCAGTTCTTC
TRBD1	-	TRBV11-3	15	TRBJ2-7	CASSGQRGQGGEQYF	TGTGCCAGCAGCGGACAACGAGGACAGGGCGGCGAGCAGTACTTC
TRBD1	-	TRBV9	20	TRBJ1-4	CASSLSGGTGYGATNEKLFF	TGTGCCAGCAGCTTAAGTGGGGGGACAGGGTATGGAGCAACTAATGAAAAACTGTTTTTT
-	-	TRBV28	15	TRBJ1-2	CASSPPGQNPYGYTF	TGTGCCAGCAGTCCTCCGGGACAAAACCCCTATGGCTACACCTTC
TRBD2	-	TRBV9	16	TRBJ2-1	CASSPSGRTSYNEQFF	TGTGCCAGCAGTCCTAGCGGGAGAACTTCCTACAATGAGCAGTTCTTC
-	-	TRBV18	15	TRBJ2-3	CASSLTGIHTDTQYF	TGTGCCAGCTCACTTACAGGGATCCACACAGATACGCAGTATTTT
-	-	TRBV11-2	12	TRBJ1-1	CASSFQGTEAFF	TGTGCCAGCAGCTTCCAGGGGACTGAAGCTTTCTTT
-	-	TRBV11-1	18	TRBJ2-6	CASSLTITGASGANVLTF	TGTGCCAGCAGCCTCACGATCACAGGCGCCTCTGGGGCCAACGTCCTGACTTTC
TRBD1	-	TRBV5-1	16	TRBJ2-7	CASSLRWDRTIYEQYF	TGCGCCAGCAGCTTAAGGTGGGACAGGACGATCTACGAGCAGTACTTC
TRBD2	-	TRBV29-1	17	TRBJ2-4	CSVEEGLAGWPKNIQYF	TGCAGCGTTGAAGAGGGGCTAGCGGGATGGCCGAAAAACATTCAGTACTTC
TRBD2	once	TRBV7-2	15	TRBJ2-2	CASSSGGAYTGELFF	TGTGCCAGCAGTAGCGGGGGGGCATACACCGGGGAGCTGTTTTTT
TRBD2	-	TRBV7-9	17	TRBJ2-1	CASSLYRVAGSYNEQFF	TGTGCCAGCAGCTTATATAGGGTAGCGGGGAGCTACAATGAGCAGTTCTTC
-	few	TRBV27	14	TRBJ2-7	CASSFSTLTYEQYF	TGTGCCAGCAGTTTTTCCACGCTAACCTACGAGCAGTACTTC
-	once	TRBV10-1	12	TRBJ1-1	CASSESRVGAFF	TGCGCCAGCAGTGAGTCCAGGGTGGGTGCTTTCTTT
-	-	TRBV19	13	TRBJ1-1	CASGRHGGTEAFF	TGTGCCAGTGGCCGACATGGAGGCACTGAAGCTTTCTTT
-	-	TRBV30	13	TRBJ1-5	CAWSTGLDQPQHF	TGTGCCTGGAGTACGGGACTCGATCAGCCCCAGCATTTT
-	-	TRBV6-5	15	TRBJ1-6	CASRPVAGTNSPLHF	TGTGCCAGCAGACCAGTCGCGGGTACGAATTCACCCCTCCACTTT
-	once	TRBV28	18	TRBJ2-5	CASSLTIRGQGGWETQYF	TGTGCCAGCAGCCTCACGATTCGCGGACAGGGAGGGTGGGAGACCCAGTACTTC
TRBD2	-	TRBV5-1	15	TRBJ2-2	CASSPGGQNTGELFF	TGCGCCAGCAGTCCGGGGGGGCAGAACACCGGGGAGCTGTTTTTT